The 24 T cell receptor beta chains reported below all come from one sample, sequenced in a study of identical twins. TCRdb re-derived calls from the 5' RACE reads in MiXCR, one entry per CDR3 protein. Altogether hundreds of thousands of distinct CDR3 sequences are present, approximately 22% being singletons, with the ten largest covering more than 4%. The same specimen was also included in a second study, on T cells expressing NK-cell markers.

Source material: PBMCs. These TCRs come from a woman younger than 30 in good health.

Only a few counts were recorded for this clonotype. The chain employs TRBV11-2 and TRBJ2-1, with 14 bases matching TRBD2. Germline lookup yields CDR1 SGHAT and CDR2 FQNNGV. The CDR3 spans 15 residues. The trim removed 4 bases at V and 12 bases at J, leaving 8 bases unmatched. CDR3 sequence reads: CASSSRLAGGQGQFF. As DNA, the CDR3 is TGTGCCAGCAGCTCCCGACTAGCGGGGGGGCAAGGGCAGTTCTTC. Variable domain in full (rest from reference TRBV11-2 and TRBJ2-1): EAGVAQSPRYKIIEKRQSVAFWCNPISGHATLYWYQQILGQGPKLLIQFQNNGVVDDSQLPKDRFSAERLKGVDSTLKIQPAKLEDSAVYLCASSSRLAGGQGQFFGPGTRLTVL.

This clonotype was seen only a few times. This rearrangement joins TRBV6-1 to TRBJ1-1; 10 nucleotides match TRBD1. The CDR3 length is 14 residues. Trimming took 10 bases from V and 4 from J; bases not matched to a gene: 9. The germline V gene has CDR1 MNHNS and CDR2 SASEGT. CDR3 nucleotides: TGTGCCAACAACCAGGACAGGGGGGGCACTGAAGCTTTCTTT. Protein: CANNQDRGGTEAFF.

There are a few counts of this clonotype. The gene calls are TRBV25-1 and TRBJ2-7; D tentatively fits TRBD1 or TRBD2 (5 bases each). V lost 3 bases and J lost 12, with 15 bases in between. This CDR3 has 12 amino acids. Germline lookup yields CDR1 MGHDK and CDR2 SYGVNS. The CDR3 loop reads CASSDQAGTGYF. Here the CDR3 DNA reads TGTGCCAGCAGTGACCAGGCCGGGACCGGGTACTTC.

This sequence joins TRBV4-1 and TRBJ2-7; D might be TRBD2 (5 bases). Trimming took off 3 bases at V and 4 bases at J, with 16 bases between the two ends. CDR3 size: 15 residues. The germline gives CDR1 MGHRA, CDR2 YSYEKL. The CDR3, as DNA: TGCGCCAGCAGCCATGGGGTCAGGAGGCTATACGAGCAGTACTTC. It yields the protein CASSHGVRRLYEQYF.

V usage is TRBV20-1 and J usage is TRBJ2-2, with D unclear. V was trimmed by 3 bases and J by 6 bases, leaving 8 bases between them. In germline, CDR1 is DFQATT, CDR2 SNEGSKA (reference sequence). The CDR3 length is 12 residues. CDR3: CSASLRAGELFF. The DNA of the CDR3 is TGCAGTGCTAGTCTCCGCGCCGGGGAGCTGTTTTTT.

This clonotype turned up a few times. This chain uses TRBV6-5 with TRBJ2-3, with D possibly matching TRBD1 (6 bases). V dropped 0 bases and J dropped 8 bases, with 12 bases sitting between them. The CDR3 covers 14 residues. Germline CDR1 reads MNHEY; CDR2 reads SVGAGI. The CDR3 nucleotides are TGTGCCAGCAGTTACTCGATCACCAGGGGTACGCAGTATTTT. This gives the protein CASSYSITRGTQYF.

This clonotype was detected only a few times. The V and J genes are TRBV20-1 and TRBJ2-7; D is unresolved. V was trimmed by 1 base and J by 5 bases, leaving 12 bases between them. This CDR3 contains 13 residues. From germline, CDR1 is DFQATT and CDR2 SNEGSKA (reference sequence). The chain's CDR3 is CSARAVNSHEQYF. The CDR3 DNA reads TGCAGTGCTAGAGCTGTAAACAGTCACGAGCAGTACTTC.

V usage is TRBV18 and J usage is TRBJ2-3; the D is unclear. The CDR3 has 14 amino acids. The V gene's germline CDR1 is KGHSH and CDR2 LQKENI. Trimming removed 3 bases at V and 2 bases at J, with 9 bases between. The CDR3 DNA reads TGTGCCAGCTCACCTGGGGTCCACACAGATACGCAGTATTTT. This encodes CASSPGVHTDTQYF.

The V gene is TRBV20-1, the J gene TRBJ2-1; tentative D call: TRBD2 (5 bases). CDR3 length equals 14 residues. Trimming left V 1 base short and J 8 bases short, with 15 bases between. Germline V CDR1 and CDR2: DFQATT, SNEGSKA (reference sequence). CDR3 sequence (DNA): TGCAGTGCTAGAGGCCACCGGGGAGAGCATGAGCAGTTCTTC. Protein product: CSARGHRGEHEQFF.

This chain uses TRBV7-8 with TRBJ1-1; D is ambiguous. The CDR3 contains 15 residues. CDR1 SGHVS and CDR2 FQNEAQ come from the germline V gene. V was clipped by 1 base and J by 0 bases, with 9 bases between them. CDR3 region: CASSLGPALNTEAFF. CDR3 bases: TGTGCCAGCAGCTTAGGCCCAGCCCTGAACACTGAAGCTTTCTTT.

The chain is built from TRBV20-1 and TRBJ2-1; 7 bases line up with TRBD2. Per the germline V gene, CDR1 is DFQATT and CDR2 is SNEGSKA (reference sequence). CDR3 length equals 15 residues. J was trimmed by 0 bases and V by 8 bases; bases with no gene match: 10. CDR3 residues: CSTPLAGISYNEQFF. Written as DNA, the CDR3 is TGCAGTACGCCTTTAGCGGGTATCTCCTACAATGAGCAGTTCTTC.

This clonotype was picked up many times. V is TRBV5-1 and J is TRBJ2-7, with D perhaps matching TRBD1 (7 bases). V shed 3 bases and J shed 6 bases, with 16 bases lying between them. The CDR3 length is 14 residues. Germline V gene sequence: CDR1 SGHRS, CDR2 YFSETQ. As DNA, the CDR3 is TGCGCCAGCAGCTCCGCCAGGGGGGCCTTCGAGCAGTACTTC. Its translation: CASSSARGAFEQYF.

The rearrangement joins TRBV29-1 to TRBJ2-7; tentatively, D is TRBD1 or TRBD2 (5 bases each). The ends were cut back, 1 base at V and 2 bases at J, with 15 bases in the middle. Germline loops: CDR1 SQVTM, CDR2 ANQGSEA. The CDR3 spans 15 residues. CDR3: CSVEVGDGETYEQYF. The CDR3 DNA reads TGCAGCGTTGAAGTGGGGGACGGAGAAACCTACGAGCAGTACTTC.

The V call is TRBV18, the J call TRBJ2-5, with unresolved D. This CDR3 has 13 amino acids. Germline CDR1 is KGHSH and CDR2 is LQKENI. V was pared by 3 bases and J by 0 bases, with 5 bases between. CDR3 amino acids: CASSPAYQETQYF. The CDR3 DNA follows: TGTGCCAGCTCACCGGCCTACCAAGAGACCCAGTACTTC.

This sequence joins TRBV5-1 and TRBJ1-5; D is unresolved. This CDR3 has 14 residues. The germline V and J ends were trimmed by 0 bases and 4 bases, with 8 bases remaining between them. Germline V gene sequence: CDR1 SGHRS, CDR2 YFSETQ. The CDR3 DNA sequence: TGCGCCAGCAGCTTGGATGTGGGGAATCAGCCCCAGCATTTT. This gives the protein CASSLDVGNQPQHF.

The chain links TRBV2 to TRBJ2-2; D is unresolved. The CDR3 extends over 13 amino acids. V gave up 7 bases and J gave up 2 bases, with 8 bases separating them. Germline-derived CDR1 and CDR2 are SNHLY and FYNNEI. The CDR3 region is CASIPPNTGELFF. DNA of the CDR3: TGTGCCAGCATCCCCCCCAACACCGGGGAGCTGTTTTTT.

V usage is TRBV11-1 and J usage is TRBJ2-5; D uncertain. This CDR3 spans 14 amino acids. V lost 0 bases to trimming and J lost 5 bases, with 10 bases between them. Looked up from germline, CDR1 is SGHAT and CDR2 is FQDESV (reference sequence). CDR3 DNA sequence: TGTGCCAGCAGCTTAGCGCCTACCAAGGAGACCCAGTACTTC. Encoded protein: CASSLAPTKETQYF.

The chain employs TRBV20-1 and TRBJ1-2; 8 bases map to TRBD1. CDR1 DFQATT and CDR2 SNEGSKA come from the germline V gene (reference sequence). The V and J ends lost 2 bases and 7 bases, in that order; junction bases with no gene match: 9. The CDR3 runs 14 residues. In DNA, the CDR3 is TGCAGTGCTAGACAGACCAGGGGGCTGAGTGGCTACACCTTC. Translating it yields CSARQTRGLSGYTF.

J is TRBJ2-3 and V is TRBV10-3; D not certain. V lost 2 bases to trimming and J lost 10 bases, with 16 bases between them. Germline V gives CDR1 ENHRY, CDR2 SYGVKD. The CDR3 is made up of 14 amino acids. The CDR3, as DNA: TGTGCCATCAGTGAGCCGATTCGACGTGGGCCGCAGTATTTT. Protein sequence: CAISEPIRRGPQYF.

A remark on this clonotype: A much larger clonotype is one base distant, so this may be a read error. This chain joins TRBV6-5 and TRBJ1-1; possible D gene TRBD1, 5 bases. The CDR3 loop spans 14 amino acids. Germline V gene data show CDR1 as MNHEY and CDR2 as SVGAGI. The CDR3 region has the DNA TGTACCAGCAGTTACGTGGGGACGAACACTGAAGCTTTCTTT. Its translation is CTSSYVGTNTEAFF.

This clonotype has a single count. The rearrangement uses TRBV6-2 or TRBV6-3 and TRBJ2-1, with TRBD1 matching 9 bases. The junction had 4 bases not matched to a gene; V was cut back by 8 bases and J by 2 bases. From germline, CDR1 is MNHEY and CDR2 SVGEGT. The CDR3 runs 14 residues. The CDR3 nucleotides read TGTGCCAGCGAGGACAGGGGACCCTACAATGAGCAGTTCTTC. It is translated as CASEDRGPYNEQFF.

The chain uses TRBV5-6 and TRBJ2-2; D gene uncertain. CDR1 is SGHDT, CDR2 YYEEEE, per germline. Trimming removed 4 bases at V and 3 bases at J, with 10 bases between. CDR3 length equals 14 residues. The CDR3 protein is CASSVGRYTGELFF. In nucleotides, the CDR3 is TGTGCCAGCAGCGTCGGAAGATACACCGGGGAGCTGTTTTTT.

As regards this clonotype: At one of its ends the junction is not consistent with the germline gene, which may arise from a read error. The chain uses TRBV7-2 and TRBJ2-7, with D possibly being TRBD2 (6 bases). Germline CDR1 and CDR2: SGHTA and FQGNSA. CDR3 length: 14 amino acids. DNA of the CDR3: TGTGCCAGCACCTTAAGCGGGTCCCTAGCCGAGCAGTACTTC. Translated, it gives CASTLSGSLAEQYF.

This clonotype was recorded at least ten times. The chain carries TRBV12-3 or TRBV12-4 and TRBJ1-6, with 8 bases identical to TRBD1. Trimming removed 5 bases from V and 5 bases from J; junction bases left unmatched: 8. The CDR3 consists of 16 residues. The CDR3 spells CASSTTTGGDNSPLHF. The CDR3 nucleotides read TGTGCCAGCAGTACCACCACAGGGGGAGATAATTCACCCCTCCACTTT.